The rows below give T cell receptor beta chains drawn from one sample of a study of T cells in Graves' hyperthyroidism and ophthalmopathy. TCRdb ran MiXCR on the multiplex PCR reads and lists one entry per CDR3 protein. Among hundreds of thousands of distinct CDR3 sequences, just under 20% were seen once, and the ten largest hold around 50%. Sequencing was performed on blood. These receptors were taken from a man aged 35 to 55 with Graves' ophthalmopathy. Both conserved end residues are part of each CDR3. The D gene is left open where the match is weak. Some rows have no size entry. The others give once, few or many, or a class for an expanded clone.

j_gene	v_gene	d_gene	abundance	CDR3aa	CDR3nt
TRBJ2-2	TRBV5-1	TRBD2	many	CASNPRGAGELFF	TGCGCCAGCAACCCTCGGGGGGCCGGGGAGCTGTTTTTT
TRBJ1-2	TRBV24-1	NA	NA	CATSDSYYGYTF	TGTGCCACCAGTGATTCCTACTATGGCTACACCTTC
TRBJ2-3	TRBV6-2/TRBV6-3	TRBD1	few	CASIDRGGTDTQYF	TGTGCCAGCATCGACAGGGGCGGAACAGATACGCAGTATTTT
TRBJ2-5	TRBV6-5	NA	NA	CASSYFGGDAQETQYF	TGTGCCAGCAGTTACTTTGGCGGGGATGCTCAAGAGACCCAGTACTTC
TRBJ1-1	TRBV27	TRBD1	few	CASTQGAQAFF	TGTGCCAGCACCCAGGGGGCGCAAGCTTTCTTT
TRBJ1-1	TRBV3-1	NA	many	CASSQRSDNTEAFF	TGTGCCAGCAGTCAGAGAAGTGACAACACTGAAGCTTTCTTT
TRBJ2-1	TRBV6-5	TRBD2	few	CASSYEEREADEQFF	TGTGCCAGCAGTTATGAGGAGCGGGAGGCCGATGAGCAGTTCTTC
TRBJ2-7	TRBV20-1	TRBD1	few	CSVLQGASSYEQYF	TGCAGTGTCCTACAGGGGGCGAGCTCCTACGAGCAGTACTTC
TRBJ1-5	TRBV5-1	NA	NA	CASSLAGQVNQPQHF	TGCGCCAGCAGCTTGGCGGGTCAGGTGAATCAGCCCCAGCATTTT
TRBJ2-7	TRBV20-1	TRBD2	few	CSASLDGTSGSYEQYF	TGCAGTGCTAGTCTAGACGGGACTAGCGGTTCCTACGAGCAGTACTTC
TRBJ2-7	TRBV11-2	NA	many	CASSLVNRGRGGRYEQYF	TGTGCCAGCAGCTTAGTTAACAGGGGGCGCGGGGGGAGGTACGAGCAGTACTTC
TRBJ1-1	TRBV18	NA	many	CASSPLRAMNTEAFF	TGTGCCAGCTCACCCCTCAGGGCCATGAACACTGAAGCTTTCTTT
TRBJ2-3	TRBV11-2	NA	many	CASSPPEAGGEADTQYF	TGTGCCAGCAGCCCCCCTGAGGCAGGGGGGGAAGCAGATACGCAGTATTTT
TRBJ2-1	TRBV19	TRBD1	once	CASSPTRQGARFF	TGTGCCAGTAGTCCAACTCGACAGGGGGCTCGGTTCTTC
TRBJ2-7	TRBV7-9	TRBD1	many	CASSPMVLGTGAYEQYF	TGTGCCAGCAGTCCAATGGTGTTGGGGACAGGGGCCTACGAGCAGTACTTC
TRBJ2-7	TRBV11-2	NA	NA	CASSIYLCSAGSGGLVHEQYF	NA
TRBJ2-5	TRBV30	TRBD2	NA	CAWSVIAGAFGETQYF	TGTGCCTGGAGTGTAATAGCGGGAGCATTCGGAGAGACCCAGTACTTC
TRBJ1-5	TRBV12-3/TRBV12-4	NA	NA	CASSRPDQPQHF	TGTGCCAGCAGCCGTCCCGATCAGCCCCAGCATTTT
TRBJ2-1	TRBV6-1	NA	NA	CASSELGGQFF	TGTGCCAGCAGTGAACTGGGGGGGCAGTTCTTC
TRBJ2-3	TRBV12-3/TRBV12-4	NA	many	CASSLGPRTDTQYF	TGTGCCAGCAGTCTCGGACCTCGCACAGATACGCAGTATTTT
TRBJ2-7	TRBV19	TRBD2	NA	CASSGGLAGAPGSYEQYF	TGTGCCAGTAGTGGCGGACTAGCGGGAGCACCAGGCTCCTACGAGCAGTACTTC
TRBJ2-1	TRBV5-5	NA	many	CASSFTGTNEQFF	TGTGCCAGCAGCTTTACCGGGACCAATGAGCAGTTCTTC
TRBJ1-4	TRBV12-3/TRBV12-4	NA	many	CASSLRALNEKLFF	TGTGCCAGCAGTTTGAGGGCCCTTAATGAAAAACTGTTTTTT
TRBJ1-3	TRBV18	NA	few	CASSPFSGGPGNTIYF	TGTGCCAGCTCACCGTTCTCCGGCGGCCCTGGAAACACCATATATTTT
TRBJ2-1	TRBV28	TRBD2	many	CASSSASGYYNEQFF	TGTGCCAGCAGTTCCGCTAGCGGATACTACAATGAGCAGTTCTTC